The present entry profiles one T cell receptor (beta chain) with its context. As processed by the authors: Estimates of nucleated cell counts were drawn from the amplification of reference gene primers. Repertoires were generated with immunoSEQ multiplex PCR, while TCRdb's copy carries only in-frame clones and drops some. That table is the source of V, J and clone size, and D and trimming were worked out from the DNA. This repertoire shows 350,000 to 450,000 clones, roughly 90% found once; its top ten account for about 0.9%. Participants had their cohort set by participant-reported clinical history. The data are from a study of blood T cell repertoires in COVID-19. Looking at the study overall: Italy, Spain and the United States were the sources of the convalescent and acute COVID-19 samples. Nucleic acid was either cDNA or gDNA, and it came from T cells, B-cell-depleted T cells, or PBMCs.

The sequence was obtained from a middle-aged woman who had been exposed to COVID-19. Sequenced input: PBMCs or T cells enriched from blood (not recorded which).

For the CDR3, the DNA is TGTGCCAGTAGAAGCAGGGATTTTACTCAGCCCCAGCATTTT. Amino acids: CASRSRDFTQPQHF. The gene calls are TRBV19 and TRBJ1-5; possible D gene TRBD1, 5 bases. There are 14 residues in the CDR3. V was pared by 6 bases and J by 6 bases, with 15 bases between. Germline CDR1 and CDR2: LNHDA and SQIVND (reference sequence).